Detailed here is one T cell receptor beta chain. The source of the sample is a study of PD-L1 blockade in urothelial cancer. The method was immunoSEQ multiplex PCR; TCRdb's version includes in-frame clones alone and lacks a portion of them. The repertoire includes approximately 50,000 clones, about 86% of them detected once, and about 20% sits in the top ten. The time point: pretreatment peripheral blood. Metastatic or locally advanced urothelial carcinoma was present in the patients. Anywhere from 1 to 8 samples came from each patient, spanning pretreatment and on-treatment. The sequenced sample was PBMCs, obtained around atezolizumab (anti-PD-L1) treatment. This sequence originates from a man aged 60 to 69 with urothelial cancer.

CDR3 coding DNA: TGTGCCAGCAGCTTTACTAGCGGCTCCTACAATGAGCAGTTCTTC. It is translated as CASSFTSGSYNEQFF. This chain links TRBV5-6 with TRBJ2-1; 8 nucleotides agree with TRBD2. V was pared by 2 bases and J by 0 bases, with 1 base of the junction left unmatched. From germline, CDR1 is SGHDT and CDR2 YYEEEE. This CDR3 is built from 15 residues.